The 28 T cell receptor beta chains presented below share a single source sample, sequenced in a study of cytotoxic CD8 clonotypes in ibrutinib-treated CLL. Here immunoSEQ multiplex PCR was the method, and the copy in TCRdb shows in-frame clones only, minus some. The table shows over 150,000 clones, with around 72% occurring only once. The specimen was PBMCs, collected after 24 months of ibrutinib treatment. These receptors all come from a human donor with chronic lymphocytic leukemia.

There are a few counts of this clone. CDR3 protein: CASRKGGYSNQPQHF. DNA of the CDR3: TGTGCCAGCAGGAAGGGGGGTTATAGCAATCAGCCCCAGCATTTT. The chain recombines TRBV6-1 with TRBJ1-5, with D tentatively TRBD1 (6 bases). The CDR3 length is 15 residues. Germline assignment: CDR1 MNHNS and CDR2 SASEGT. V lost 6 bases and J lost 0, with 12 bases in between.

This chain connects TRBV6-5 to TRBJ2-7, with D possibly TRBD2 on 6 matching bases. The germline CDR1 and CDR2 sequences are MNHEY and SVGAGI. Trimming took 6 bases from V and 3 from J, leaving 12 bases between them. The CDR3 length is 13 residues. The CDR3 sequence is CASRSTSSYEQYF. In DNA form, the CDR3 reads TGTGCCAGCAGGTCAACTAGCAGCTACGAGCAGTACTTC.

This rearrangement joins TRBV5-5 to TRBJ1-3, with D unresolved. Trimming took off 0 bases at V and 0 bases at J, with 10 bases between the two ends. The CDR3 length is 16 residues. Germline assignment: CDR1 SGHKS and CDR2 YYEKEE (reference sequence). CDR3 sequence: CASSLEAYLSGNTIYF. Written as DNA, the CDR3 is TGTGCCAGCAGCTTGGAAGCCTACCTCTCTGGAAACACCATATATTTT. The variable domain in full, with the rest retrieved from reference TRBV5-5 and TRBJ1-3, is DAGVTQSPTHLIKTRGQQVTLRCSPISGHKSVSWYQQVLGQGPQFIFQYYEKEERGRGNFPDRFSARQFPNYSSELNVNALLLGDSALYLCASSLEAYLSGNTIYFGEGSWLTVV.

This CDR3 is CASSRDHWGTEAFF. The CDR3 nucleotides are TGTGCCAGCAGTCGAGATCATTGGGGCACTGAAGCTTTCTTT. The chain uses TRBV27 and TRBJ1-1; no definite D call. The germline V gene has CDR1 MNHEY and CDR2 SMNVEV (reference sequence). This CDR3 comprises 14 residues. Trimming removed 5 bases at V and 4 bases at J, with 14 bases between.

The rearrangement joins TRBV28 to TRBJ1-2; no clear D gene. The V end lost 5 bases, the J end lost 4 bases, and 14 bases lay between the germline ends. This CDR3 has 14 residues. Germline V gene lookup returns CDR1 MDHEN and CDR2 SYDVKM. In DNA form, the CDR3 reads TGTGCCAGCAGTCTGGTCGGCAAGAGCTATGGCTACACCTTC. This translates into CASSLVGKSYGYTF.

J is TRBJ1-2 and V is TRBV2; 7 bases are a match to TRBD1. V dropped 4 bases and J dropped 2; count of bases not matched to a gene: 7. Germline CDR1 and CDR2: SNHLY and FYNNEI. This CDR3 contains 15 residues. The CDR3 region is CASSGVDRMNYGYTF. CDR3 nucleotides: TGTGCCAGCAGTGGTGTGGACAGGATGAACTATGGCTACACCTTC.

The chain joins TRBV29-1 to TRBJ2-1; D call uncertain. Germline lookup yields CDR1 SQVTM and CDR2 ANQGSEA. This CDR3 comprises 12 residues. V was cut by 0 bases and J by 10 bases, with 10 bases left in between. CDR3 sequence reads: CSVEDHGNEQFF. In DNA form, the CDR3 reads TGCAGCGTTGAAGATCACGGAAACGAGCAGTTCTTC.

This clone was observed a handful of times. The chain is built from TRBV11-2 and TRBJ2-3; 8 nucleotides agree with TRBD1. CDR3 length: 15 amino acids. The V and J ends lost 1 base and 2 bases, in that order; junction bases with no gene match: 2. CDR1 and CDR2 (germline): SGHAT, FQNNGV. The chain's CDR3 is CASSLGGQDTDTQYF. The CDR3 nucleotides are TGTGCCAGCAGCTTAGGGGGACAGGACACAGATACGCAGTATTTT.

To note about this clone: This same CDR3 is encoded by further DNA sequences in the sample. This chain uses TRBV19 with TRBJ2-7; no clear D. Trimming took off 1 base at V and 0 bases at J, with 7 bases between the two ends. Germline CDR1 reads LNHDA; CDR2 reads SQIVND (reference sequence). CDR3 length: 14 residues. CDR3 nucleotides: TGTGCCAGTAGTATAGGGGTTGGCTCCTACGAGCAGTACTTC. Translated, it gives CASSIGVGSYEQYF.

This clone was detected a few times. This chain joins TRBV5-1 and TRBJ2-3; TRBD1 might be the D (5 bases). CDR3 length: 14 residues. The germline V gene has CDR1 SGHRS and CDR2 YFSETQ. V gave up 0 bases and J gave up 6 bases, with 11 bases separating them. The CDR3 sequence is CASSLAVAGDTQYF. The CDR3 region has the DNA TGCGCCAGCAGCTTGGCTGTCGCAGGGGATACGCAGTATTTT.

This chain uses TRBV6-1 with TRBJ1-5; weak D call: TRBD1 (5 bases). The length of the CDR3 is 14 residues. In germline, CDR1 is MNHNS, CDR2 SASEGT. V lost 8 bases and J lost 7, with 18 bases in between. CDR3 DNA: TGTGCCAGCGTTAGTACGCAGGGAGGCCAGCCCCAGCATTTT. Residues: CASVSTQGGQPQHF.

This chain uses TRBV30 with TRBJ2-1; a weak D match, TRBD2 (5 bases). V was cut by 0 bases and J by 8 bases, with 8 bases left in between. The CDR3 is 12 residues long. Germline V gene sequence: CDR1 GTSNPN, CDR2 SVGIG (reference sequence). Written as DNA, the CDR3 is TGTGCCTGGAGTGTAACGGGATATGAGCAGTTCTTC. This gives the protein CAWSVTGYEQFF.

This rearrangement joins TRBV28 to TRBJ2-1; possibly TRBD2 for D (6 bases). Between the trimmed V and J ends, which lost 4 bases and 0 bases, there was a span of 13 bases. This CDR3 is 16 amino acids long. The germline V gene encodes CDR1 MDHEN and CDR2 SYDVKM. CDR3 in amino acids: CASSSLAGSSYNEQFF. The CDR3 DNA is TGTGCCAGCAGTTCCCTCGCGGGGAGCTCCTACAATGAGCAGTTCTTC.

The V call is TRBV6-5, the J call TRBJ1-2, with unresolved D. This CDR3 has 13 residues. Germline V CDR1 and CDR2: MNHEY, SVGAGI. V was trimmed by 2 bases and J by 6 bases, leaving 10 bases between them. The CDR3 loop is CASSYKAANGYTF. In DNA, the CDR3 is TGTGCCAGCAGTTACAAGGCAGCTAATGGCTACACCTTC.

CDR3 nucleotides: TGCGCCAGCAGCGTGGGTATAACAGATACGCAGTATTTT. Translated, it gives CASSVGITDTQYF. The rearrangement uses TRBV5-1 and TRBJ2-3; D is uncertain. Germline V gives CDR1 SGHRS, CDR2 YFSETQ. Trimming stripped 4 bases from V and 3 bases from J, with 9 bases between. The CDR3 length is 13 residues.

A single count supports this clone. V gene TRBV5-6 combines with J gene TRBJ2-2, with 8 bases fitting TRBD2. Germline V CDR1 and CDR2: SGHDT, YYEEEE. Trimming at V came to 3 bases and at J to 6 bases, leaving 7 bases not matched to a gene. This CDR3 has 15 residues. CDR3 protein: CASSSVDGRAGELFF. DNA of the CDR3: TGTGCCAGCAGCTCCGTTGACGGGAGGGCCGGGGAGCTGTTTTTT. Combining the CDR3 with reference TRBV5-6 and TRBJ2-2 gives the whole variable domain DAGVTQSPTHLIKTRGQQVTLRCSPKSGHDTVSWYQQALGQGPQFIFQYYEEEERQRGNFPDRFSGHQFPNYSSELNVNALLLGDSALYLCASSSVDGRAGELFFGEGSRLTVL.

The rearrangement uses TRBV9 and TRBJ2-3; TRBD2 agrees at 9 bases. The V gene's germline CDR1 is SGDLS and CDR2 YYNGEE. The CDR3 sequence is 17 residues long. With V trimmed by 2 bases and J by 2 bases, 9 bases remained unmatched. The CDR3: CASSVGGRDVFTDTQYF. The CDR3 DNA reads as TGTGCCAGCAGCGTTGGCGGGAGGGACGTTTTCACAGATACGCAGTATTTT.

The chain couples TRBV9 to TRBJ1-5; D is perhaps TRBD1 (5 bases). The germline V gene encodes CDR1 SGDLS and CDR2 YYNGEE. This CDR3 is built from 14 residues. V was trimmed by 5 bases and J by 6 bases, leaving 15 bases between them. CDR3 bases: TGTGCCAGCAGTTATCAGGGTCTCGGTCAGCCCCAGCATTTT. It encodes CASSYQGLGQPQHF. Full variable domain (missing parts from reference TRBV9 and TRBJ1-5): DSGVTQTPKHLITATGQRVTLRCSPRSGDLSVYWYQQSLDQGLQFLIQYYNGEERAKGNILERFSAQQFPDLHSELNLSSLELGDSALYFCASSYQGLGQPQHFGDGTRLSIL.

The chain combines TRBV7-9 with TRBJ2-2, with D maybe TRBD2 (5 bases). Trimming took off 3 bases at V and 7 bases at J, with 12 bases between the two ends. Germline V gene sequence: CDR1 SEHNR, CDR2 FQNEAQ (reference sequence). The CDR3 is 14 residues long. The CDR3 sequence: CASSFLGKGGELFF. The CDR3 nucleotides read TGTGCCAGCAGCTTTCTCGGGAAAGGCGGGGAGCTGTTTTTT.

V usage is TRBV10-3 and J usage is TRBJ2-7; 7 nucleotides align to TRBD2. CDR1 and CDR2 from the germline V gene are ENHRY and SYGVKD. The CDR3 is 13 amino acids. Trimming removed 10 bases from V and 7 bases from J; junction bases left unmatched: 13. The CDR3 protein is CATAGTTEGEQYF. CDR3 coding DNA: TGTGCCACCGCCGGGACTACCGAGGGGGAGCAGTACTTC.

This clone was seen a single time. V is TRBV7-2 and J is TRBJ2-5, with 11 bases fitting TRBD2. The CDR3 consists of 16 residues. Germline CDR1 reads SGHTA; CDR2 reads FQGNSA. V dropped 7 bases and J dropped 0; count of bases not matched to a gene: 7. As DNA, the CDR3 is TGTGCCAGCAACCCGTTAGCGGGAGGGTACCAAGAGACCCAGTACTTC. This encodes CASNPLAGGYQETQYF.

V usage is TRBV6-5 and J usage is TRBJ2-1, with D possibly TRBD2 on 5 matching bases. V lost 5 bases and J lost 5, with 7 bases in between. Germline CDR1 reads MNHEY; CDR2 reads SVGAGI. The CDR3 covers 12 residues. The CDR3 DNA is TGTGCCAGCAGTACGACTAACAATGAGCAGTTCTTC. It yields the protein CASSTTNNEQFF.

The chain joins TRBV7-9 to TRBJ1-1; 8 bases line up with TRBD1. Unmatched junction bases numbered 3, after V lost 6 bases and J lost 0 bases. This CDR3 has 14 residues. Germline loops: CDR1 SEHNR, CDR2 FQNEAQ (reference sequence). The CDR3 DNA is TGTGCCAGCAGAACGGACAGGGTGAACACTGAAGCTTTCTTT. Translation: CASRTDRVNTEAFF.

This rearrangement joins TRBV6-1 to TRBJ2-1; the match to TRBD2 covers 7 bases. The J segment lost 6 bases and the V segment lost 4 bases, leaving 9 bases of the junction unmatched. Germline V gene lookup returns CDR1 MNHNS and CDR2 SASEGT. This CDR3 contains 15 residues. The CDR3 DNA is TGTGCCAGCAGTGTCGGGTCCGCGGGAGTCAATGAGCAGTTCTTC. Protein product: CASSVGSAGVNEQFF.

The V call is TRBV30, the J call TRBJ2-7; D call uncertain. CDR1 and CDR2 (germline): GTSNPN, SVGIG (reference sequence). The CDR3 has 11 residues. Trimming stripped 3 bases from V and 4 bases from J, with 7 bases between. The CDR3 loop is CAWSAHYEQYF. The CDR3 DNA is TGTGCCTGGAGCGCACATTACGAGCAGTACTTC.

This clone was counted once. Here the CDR3 reads CASSHGQGGNTIYF. Written as DNA, the CDR3 is TGTGCCAGCAGCCACGGACAGGGTGGAAACACCATATATTTT. The V and J genes are TRBV5-4 and TRBJ1-3, with 8 bases identical to TRBD1. CDR1 is SGHNT and CDR2 is YYREEE in the germline V gene (reference sequence). V dropped 4 bases and J dropped 3; count of bases not matched to a gene: 3. The CDR3 covers 14 residues. Full variable domain (remainder filled in from reference TRBV5-4 and TRBJ1-3): ETGVTQSPTHLIKTRGQQVTLRCSSQSGHNTVSWYQQALGQGPQFIFQYYREEENGRGNFPPRFSGLQFPNYSSELNVNALELDDSALYLCASSHGQGGNTIYFGEGSWLTVV.

This clone was counted once. The chain links TRBV28 to TRBJ2-1; 8 nucleotides agree with TRBD1. V shed 8 bases, J shed 13 bases, and the junction held 16 bases outside the gene matches. CDR3 size: 14 residues. CDR1 MDHEN and CDR2 SYDVKM come from the germline V gene. The CDR3 protein is CASGGTGDLEKQFF. For the CDR3, the DNA is TGTGCCAGCGGGGGGACAGGAGACCTCGAGAAACAGTTCTTC.

This rearrangement joins TRBV7-2 to TRBJ2-7, with TRBD2 matching 9 bases. V trimming: 5 bases; J trimming: 7 bases; junction bases outside the gene matches: 3. Germline values: CDR1 SGHTA, CDR2 FQGNSA. The CDR3 has 12 amino acids. CDR3 in DNA: TGTGCCAGCAGCCCGGGACTAGCTGAGCAGTACTTC. The encoded protein is CASSPGLAEQYF.